One sample yielded the 15 T cell receptor beta chains listed below, sequenced in a study of cytomegalovirus exposure and HLA in healthy donors listed by TCRdb under 2017. The library relied on the immunoSEQ multiplex PCR assay. A mixture of 60 forward primers for TCR Vbeta segments and 13 reverse primers for TCR Jbeta segments was used in the multiplex PCR. TCRdb's version of the immuneACCESS table is confined to in-frame rearrangements and falls short of the full clone set. An unresolved V gene accounts for under half of the shortfall where checked; the remainder is of unknown origin. For this sample there are tens of thousands of clones; about 78% appear just once. 3% to 3.5% of the sample goes to the ten largest clones. The sequenced material came from PBMCs. The receptors here all came from a woman between 40 and 50 years old in good health and CMV-seronegative.

DNA for the CDR3: TGTGCCAGCAGCCCTACTACCTTTTTCTCTGGAAACACCATATATTTT. Residues: CASSPTTFFSGNTIYF. The chain employs TRBV7-8 and TRBJ1-3, with D unclear. The CDR3 length is 16 residues. Germline assignment: CDR1 SGHVS and CDR2 FQNEAQ. V gave up 5 bases and J gave up 0 bases, with 14 bases separating them. Complete variable domain (other parts from reference TRBV7-8 and TRBJ1-3): GAGVSQSPRYKVAKRGQDVALRCDPISGHVSLFWYQQALGQGPEFLTYFQNEAQLDKSGLPSDRFFAERPEGSVSTLKIQRTQQEDSAVYLCASSPTTFFSGNTIYFGEGSWLTVV.

The chain uses TRBV6-4 and TRBJ2-2, with 12 bases that match TRBD2. Germline CDR1 is MRHNA and CDR2 is SNTAGT. J lost 4 bases, V lost 9 bases, and 6 bases had no gene match. The CDR3 contains 15 residues. In nucleotides, the CDR3 is TGTGCCAGGGAAACTAGCGGGAGGCCCACCGGGGAGCTGTTTTTT. Its translation is CARETSGRPTGELFF.

The sample holds a few counts of this clone. The V and J genes are TRBV5-6 and TRBJ2-5; D is perhaps TRBD1 (6 bases). Germline values: CDR1 SGHDT, CDR2 YYEEEE. The CDR3 contains 13 residues. Trimming pared 3 bases from V and 2 bases from J, leaving 8 bases between. CDR3 residues: CASSSQGQETQYF. DNA of the CDR3: TGTGCCAGCAGCTCACAGGGTCAAGAGACCCAGTACTTC. The full variable domain, rest sourced from reference TRBV5-6 and TRBJ2-5, is DAGVTQSPTHLIKTRGQQVTLRCSPKSGHDTVSWYQQALGQGPQFIFQYYEEEERQRGNFPDRFSGHQFPNYSSELNVNALLLGDSALYLCASSSQGQETQYFGPGTRLLVL.

There are a few counts of this clone. The J gene is TRBJ1-5, the V gene TRBV13; 7 nucleotides align to TRBD1. The CDR3 totals 15 residues. After removal of 5 bases from V and 1 base from J, the junction contained 5 bases not matched to a gene. The V gene's germline CDR1 is PRHDT and CDR2 FYEKMQ (reference sequence). The CDR3 bases are TGTGCCAGCAGCCAGGGGGTGGGAAGCAATCAGCCCCAGCATTTT. Protein product: CASSQGVGSNQPQHF.

The V gene is TRBV28, the J gene TRBJ2-3; TRBD1 matches 9 bases. The CDR3 contains 15 residues. Germline trimming cut 2 bases from V and 5 bases from J; bases unmatched to any gene: 5. Germline loops: CDR1 MDHEN, CDR2 SYDVKM. The CDR3 bases are TGTGCCAGCAGTTTAATAGACAGGGGGAAAGATACGCAGTATTTT. It yields the protein CASSLIDRGKDTQYF.

This chain links TRBV9 with TRBJ1-1, with TRBD1 matching 12 bases. The CDR3 has 15 residues. Germline loops: CDR1 SGDLS, CDR2 YYNGEE. Trimming at V came to 2 bases and at J to 6 bases, leaving 5 bases not matched to a gene. In DNA, the CDR3 is TGTGCCAGCAGCGTGACCGGGACAGGGGGCTCTGAAGCTTTCTTT. Residues: CASSVTGTGGSEAFF.

This clone was detected only a few times. The J gene is TRBJ2-7, the V gene TRBV27; 13 bases fit TRBD2. In germline, CDR1 is MNHEY, CDR2 SMNVEV (reference sequence). CDR3 length equals 15 residues. V dropped 5 bases and J dropped 4; count of bases not matched to a gene: 5. The CDR3 spells CASSTTSGRLYEQYF. The DNA for the CDR3 is TGTGCCAGCAGTACGACTAGCGGGAGGTTGTACGAGCAGTACTTC.

The rearrangement joins TRBV7-6 to TRBJ2-2; 13 bases map to TRBD2. Unmatched junction bases numbered 3, after V lost 5 bases and J lost 0 bases. The CDR3 has 17 amino acids. Germline V gives CDR1 SGHVS, CDR2 FNYEAQ. This chain's CDR3 is CASSQGLAGTNTGELFF. CDR3 DNA: TGTGCCAGCAGCCAGGGACTAGCGGGAACGAACACCGGGGAGCTGTTTTTT.

The chain joins TRBV7-9 to TRBJ2-3; D may be TRBD1 (5 bases). The CDR3 has 17 residues. Deletions cut 5 bases from V and 4 bases from J, with 22 bases between. Germline-derived CDR1 and CDR2 are SEHNR and FQNEAQ (reference sequence). The CDR3 region has the DNA TGTGCCAGCAGCCGTGGCGCTGTAGGGGCCCGGTCAGATACGCAGTATTTT. Protein: CASSRGAVGARSDTQYF.

The rearrangement uses TRBV7-2 and TRBJ2-1, with 7 nucleotides matching TRBD1. J lost 4 bases, V lost 4 bases, and 7 bases had no gene match. The CDR3 spans 15 residues. Germline CDR1 and CDR2: SGHTA and FQGNSA. The CDR3 protein is CASSSRDRLYNEQFF. In DNA form, the CDR3 reads TGTGCCAGCAGCTCCCGGGACAGACTATACAATGAGCAGTTCTTC.

The rearrangement joins TRBV5-1 to TRBJ1-2; a possible D gene is TRBD1 (5 bases). This CDR3 comprises 14 residues. CDR1 is SGHRS, CDR2 YFSETQ, per germline. Trimming removed 4 bases at V and 4 bases at J, with 14 bases between. The CDR3 DNA reads as TGCGCCAGCAGCCCCGGGGGAGGAATCTATGGCTACACCTTC. This encodes CASSPGGGIYGYTF.

V and J are TRBV7-3 and TRBJ2-1; 10 positions agree with TRBD2. Germline assignment: CDR1 SGHTA and CDR2 FQGTGA. J lost 9 bases, V lost 5 bases, and 13 bases had no gene match. The CDR3 runs 16 residues. In nucleotides, the CDR3 is TGTGCCAGCAGCCCTCTAGCGGGAGCGGATATCGGTGAGCAGTTCTTC. It encodes CASSPLAGADIGEQFF.

The rearrangement links TRBV28 to TRBJ2-1, with D maybe TRBD2 (6 bases). The CDR3 has 14 residues. Germline V gene sequence: CDR1 MDHEN, CDR2 SYDVKM. V dropped 2 bases and J dropped 7 bases, with 12 bases sitting between them. For the CDR3, the DNA is TGTGCCAGCAGTTTAGGGGGGAGGAGGAATGAGCAGTTCTTC. Its translation: CASSLGGRRNEQFF.

V and J are TRBV28 and TRBJ1-4, with D possibly matching TRBD1 (6 bases). CDR3 length equals 14 residues. V shed 7 bases and J shed 3 bases, with 12 bases lying between them. The germline CDR1 and CDR2 sequences are MDHEN and SYDVKM. The CDR3 here is CASTAGGPNEKLFF. The CDR3 bases are TGTGCCAGCACCGCCGGGGGGCCTAATGAAAAACTGTTTTTT.

This chain links TRBV2 with TRBJ1-4, with D possibly being TRBD1 (5 bases). CDR1 is SNHLY and CDR2 is FYNNEI in the germline V gene. V was pared by 8 bases and J by 5 bases, with 6 bases between. The CDR3 extends over 11 amino acids. The CDR3 DNA reads TGTGCCAGCCCAGGGAATGAAAAACTGTTTTTT. Translation: CASPGNEKLFF.